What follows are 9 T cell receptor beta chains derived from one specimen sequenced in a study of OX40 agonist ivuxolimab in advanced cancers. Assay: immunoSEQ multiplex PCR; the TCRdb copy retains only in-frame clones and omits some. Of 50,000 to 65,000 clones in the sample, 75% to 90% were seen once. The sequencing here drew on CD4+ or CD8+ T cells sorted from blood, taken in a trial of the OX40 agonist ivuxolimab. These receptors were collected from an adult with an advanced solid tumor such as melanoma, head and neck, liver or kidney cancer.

CDR3 sequence (DNA): TGCAGCCGGCAGGCGGCTAGCGGGGGGAAAGACCGAGAGACCCAGTACTTC. Amino acids: CSRQAASGGKDRETQYF. V and J are TRBV29-1 and TRBJ2-5; 11 nucleotides agree with TRBD2. Germline values: CDR1 SQVTM, CDR2 ANQGSEA. This CDR3 spans 17 amino acids. J gave up 4 bases and V 8 bases, and 18 bases lay outside the gene matches.

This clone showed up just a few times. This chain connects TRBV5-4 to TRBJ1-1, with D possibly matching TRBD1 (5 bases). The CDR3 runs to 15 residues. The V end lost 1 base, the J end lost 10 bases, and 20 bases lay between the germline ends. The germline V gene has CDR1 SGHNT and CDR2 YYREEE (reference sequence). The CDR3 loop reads CASSLRRQGGWVAFF. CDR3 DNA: TGTGCCAGCAGCTTGAGGAGGCAGGGAGGTTGGGTAGCTTTCTTT.

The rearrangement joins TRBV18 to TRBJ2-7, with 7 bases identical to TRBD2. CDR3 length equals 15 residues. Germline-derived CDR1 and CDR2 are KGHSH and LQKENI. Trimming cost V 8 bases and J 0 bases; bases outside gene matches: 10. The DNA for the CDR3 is TGTGCCAGCGCACTCGGGGGGTCAAGCTCCTACGAGCAGTACTTC. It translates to CASALGGSSSYEQYF.

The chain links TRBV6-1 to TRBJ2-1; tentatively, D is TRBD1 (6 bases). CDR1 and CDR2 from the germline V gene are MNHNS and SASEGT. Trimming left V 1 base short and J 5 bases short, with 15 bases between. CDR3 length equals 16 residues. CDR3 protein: CASSEVNRVTHNEQFF. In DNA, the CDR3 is TGTGCCAGCAGTGAAGTTAACAGGGTGACCCACAATGAGCAGTTCTTC.

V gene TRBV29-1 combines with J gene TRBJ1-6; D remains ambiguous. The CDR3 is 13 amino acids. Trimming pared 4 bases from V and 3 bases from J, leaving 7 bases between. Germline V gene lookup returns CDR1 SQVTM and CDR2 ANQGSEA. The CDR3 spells CSVALSYNSPLHF. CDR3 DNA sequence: TGCAGCGTTGCCTTAAGCTATAATTCACCCCTCCACTTT.

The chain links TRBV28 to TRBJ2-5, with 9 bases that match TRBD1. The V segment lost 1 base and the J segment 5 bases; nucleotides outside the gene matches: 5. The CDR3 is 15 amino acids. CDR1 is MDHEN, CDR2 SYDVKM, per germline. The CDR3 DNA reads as TGTGCCAGCAGTTTATACAGGGGGCTGGGGGAGACCCAGTACTTC. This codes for CASSLYRGLGETQYF.

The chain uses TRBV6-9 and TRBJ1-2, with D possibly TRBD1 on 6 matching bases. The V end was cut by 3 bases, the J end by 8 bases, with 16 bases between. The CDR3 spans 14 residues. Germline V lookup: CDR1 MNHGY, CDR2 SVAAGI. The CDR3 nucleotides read TGTGCCAGCAGTTACACAACAGGGATGGGCGGCTACACCTTC. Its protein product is CASSYTTGMGGYTF.

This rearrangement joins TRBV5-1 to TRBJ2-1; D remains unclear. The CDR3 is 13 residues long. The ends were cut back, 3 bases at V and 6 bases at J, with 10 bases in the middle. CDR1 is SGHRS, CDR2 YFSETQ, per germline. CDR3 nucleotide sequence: TGCGCCAGCAGCTCCGCTGGCGGCAATGAGCAGTTCTTC. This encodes CASSSAGGNEQFF.

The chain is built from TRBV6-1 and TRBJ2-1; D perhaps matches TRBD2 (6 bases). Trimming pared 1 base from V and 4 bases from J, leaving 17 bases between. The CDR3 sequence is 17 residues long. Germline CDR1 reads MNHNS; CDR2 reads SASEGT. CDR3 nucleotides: TGTGCCAGCAGTGAAGAGGGAGCGGGCGGCGCATACAATGAGCAGTTCTTC. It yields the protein CASSEEGAGGAYNEQFF.